Detailed here is one T cell receptor beta chain. The CDR3 loop spans 16 amino acids. V was pared by 8 bases and J by 3 bases, with 9 bases of the junction left unmatched. Germline loops: CDR1 SGHTA, CDR2 FQGNSA. These data come from a study of blood T cell repertoires in COVID-19. In the authors' methods: Quantification of nucleated cells was approximated via reference gene primer amplification. Assay: immunoSEQ multiplex PCR; the TCRdb copy retains only in-frame clones and omits some. The V and J calls and clone size come from that table; D and trimming were worked out from the DNA. The sample shows roughly 260,000 clones, roughly 87% of them seen only once.

The chain joins TRBV7-2 to TRBJ2-1, with 11 bases that match TRBD2. This TCR came from a woman in her 50s who had recovered from COVID-19. The sequencing sample was made of peripheral blood. CDR3 sequence (DNA): TGTGCCAGCGGTGGTACTAGCGGGAGTGTCTACAATGAGCAGTTCTTC. It specifies CASGGTSGSVYNEQFF.